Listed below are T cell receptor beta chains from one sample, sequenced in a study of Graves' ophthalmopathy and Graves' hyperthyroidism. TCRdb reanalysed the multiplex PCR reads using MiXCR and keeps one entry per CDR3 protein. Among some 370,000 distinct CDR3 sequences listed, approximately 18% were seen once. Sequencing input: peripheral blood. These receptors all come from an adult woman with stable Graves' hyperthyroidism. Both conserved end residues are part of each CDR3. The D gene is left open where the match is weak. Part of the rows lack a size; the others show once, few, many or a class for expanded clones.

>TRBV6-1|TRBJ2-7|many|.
TGTGCCAGCAGTGAACGAGGTGGGACGGCGTACGAGCAGTACTTC
CASSERGGTAYEQYF
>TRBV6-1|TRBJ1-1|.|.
TGTGCCAGCAGCCTCCTCCTCGACACTGAAGCTTTCTTT
CASSLLLDTEAFF
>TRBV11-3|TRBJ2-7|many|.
TGTGCCAGCACCTCCTACGAGCAGTACTTC
CASTSYEQYF
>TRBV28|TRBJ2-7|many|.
TGTGCCAGCAGCCTACCCGGGGACAAGTATTTCGATCTGACCTACGAGCAGTACTTC
CASSLPGDKYFDLTYEQYF
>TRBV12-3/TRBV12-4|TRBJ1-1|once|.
TGTGCCAGCAGACGGAAGGTACAGAACACTGAAGCTTTCTTT
CASRRKVQNTEAFF
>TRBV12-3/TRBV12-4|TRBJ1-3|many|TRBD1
TGTGCCAGCAGTCTTACTGTCCCGGGACAGGGATTATATGGAAACACCATATATTTT
CASSLTVPGQGLYGNTIYF
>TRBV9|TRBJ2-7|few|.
TGTGCCAGCAGCGTAGATGAGGGAGTAGGCTACGAGCAGTACTTC
CASSVDEGVGYEQYF
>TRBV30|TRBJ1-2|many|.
TGTGCCTGGAGTCCCCTCGGAAGAGGGATCCATGGCTACACCTTC
CAWSPLGRGIHGYTF
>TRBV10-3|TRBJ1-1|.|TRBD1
TGTGCCATCAGAAATCCCCAGGGGGCGGCCGGAAAAATGAACACTGAAGCTTTCTTT
CAIRNPQGAAGKMNTEAFF
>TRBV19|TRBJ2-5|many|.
TGTGCCAGCACCGCGGGGGCGGGAGCCCCTTCGAGAGAGACCCAGTACTTC
CASTAGAGAPSRETQYF
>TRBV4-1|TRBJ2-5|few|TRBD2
TGCGCCAGCACCCGTCTTAGCGGGAGTAATGATGAGACCCAGTACTTC
CASTRLSGSNDETQYF
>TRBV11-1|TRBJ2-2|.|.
TGTGCCAGCAGGACCCCTCTGGGACATAGGAACACCGGGGAGCTGTTTTTT
CASRTPLGHRNTGELFF
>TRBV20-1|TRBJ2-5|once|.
TGCAGTGCCCGAGGACAGTGGAGTGGAGAGACCCAGTACTTC
CSARGQWSGETQYF
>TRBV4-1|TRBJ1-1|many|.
TGCGCCAGCAGACAGTCAGGGGCGTACACTGAAGCTTTCTTT
CASRQSGAYTEAFF